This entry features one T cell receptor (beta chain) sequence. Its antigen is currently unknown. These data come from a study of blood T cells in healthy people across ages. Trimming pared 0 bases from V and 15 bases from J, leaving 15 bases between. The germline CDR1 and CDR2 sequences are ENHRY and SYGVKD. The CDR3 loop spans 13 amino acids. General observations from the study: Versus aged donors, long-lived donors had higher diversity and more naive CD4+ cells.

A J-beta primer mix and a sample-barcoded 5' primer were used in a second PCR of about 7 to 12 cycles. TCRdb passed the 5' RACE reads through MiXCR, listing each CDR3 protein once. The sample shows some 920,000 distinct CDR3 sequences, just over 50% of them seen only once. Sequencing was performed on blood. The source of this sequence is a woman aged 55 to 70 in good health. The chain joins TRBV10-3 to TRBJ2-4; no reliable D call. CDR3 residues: CAISESILTAPYF. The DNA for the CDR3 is TGTGCCATCAGTGAGTCGATTCTAACTGCCCCGTACTTC.